This entry lists 19 T cell receptor beta chains sequenced from one sample in a study of cytomegalovirus exposure and HLA in healthy donors. The PCR had 60 Vbeta and 13 Jbeta primers. Measured with immunoSEQ multiplex PCR; TCRdb has only the in-frame clones, and not every one. The repertoire includes about 180,000 clones, 76% of them detected once, and 2.5% sits in the top ten. Input material: PBMCs. All receptors come from a woman in her 30s in good health and CMV-seropositive.

In DNA form, the CDR3 reads TGTGCCAGCAGTGAAGGGACAGGGAATTTTGTCCTCCACTTT. Translating it yields CASSEGTGNFVLHF. The chain links TRBV11-3 to TRBJ1-6; the match to TRBD1 covers 9 bases. Looked up from germline, CDR1 is SGHNT and CDR2 is YENEEA. The CDR3 covers 14 residues. The J segment lost 15 bases and the V segment lost 6 bases, leaving 12 bases of the junction unmatched.

J is TRBJ1-4 and V is TRBV27; TRBD1 might be the D (6 bases). The germline V gene has CDR1 MNHEY and CDR2 SMNVEV (reference sequence). CDR3 length: 14 residues. Trimming shortened V by 5 bases and J by 6 bases, and 13 bases separated the two germline ends. CDR3 residues: CASSQTGWDEKLFF. Here the CDR3 DNA reads TGTGCCAGCAGTCAAACAGGGTGGGATGAAAAACTGTTTTTT.

The rearrangement joins TRBV15 to TRBJ2-6; possibly TRBD2 for D (6 bases). Germline V gene sequence: CDR1 LNHNV, CDR2 YYDKDF (reference sequence). The CDR3 has 16 residues. V lost 2 bases, J lost 1 base, and 9 bases lay in between. The CDR3 DNA sequence: TGTGCCACCAGCAGATCCCGGGGGTCTGGGGCCAACGTCCTGACTTTC. Protein sequence: CATSRSRGSGANVLTF.

A few counts support this clone. The rearrangement links TRBV9 to TRBJ2-3; TRBD2 matches at 9 bases. CDR3 length: 15 amino acids. Trimming removed 3 bases from V and 5 bases from J; junction bases left unmatched: 7. Germline-derived CDR1 and CDR2 are SGDLS and YYNGEE. DNA of the CDR3: TGTGCCAGCAGCGAGCGCGGGGGGGCAGGAGATACGCAGTATTTT. Protein product: CASSERGGAGDTQYF.

This rearrangement joins TRBV2 to TRBJ2-2; 7 bases line up with TRBD1. The CDR3 is 14 amino acids. Germline V lookup: CDR1 SNHLY, CDR2 FYNNEI. Trimming removed 7 bases from V and 4 bases from J; junction bases left unmatched: 6. The CDR3 region is CASKGQRGTGELFF. CDR3 nucleotides: TGTGCCAGCAAGGGACAGAGGGGCACCGGGGAGCTGTTTTTT.

The genes are TRBV2 and TRBJ2-2; 9 bases map to TRBD1. The V segment lost 5 bases and the J segment 4 bases; nucleotides outside the gene matches: 14. The CDR3 is made up of 18 amino acids. Per germline, CDR1 SNHLY and CDR2 FYNNEI. CDR3 bases: TGTGCCAGCAGTCCGGGACAGGGATTGGGGGCAGGCACCGGGGAGCTGTTTTTT. Amino acid sequence: CASSPGQGLGAGTGELFF.

V gene TRBV13 combines with J gene TRBJ2-3, with unresolved D. The CDR3 spans 14 residues. The ends were cut back, 4 bases at V and 0 bases at J, with 8 bases in the middle. CDR1 PRHDT and CDR2 FYEKMQ come from the germline V gene (reference sequence). CDR3 in amino acids: CASSSGSSTDTQYF. The CDR3 nucleotides read TGTGCCAGCAGCTCCGGGTCCAGCACAGATACGCAGTATTTT.

This clone came up once. The V and J genes are TRBV6-1 and TRBJ2-1; D not certain. Trimming cost V 5 bases and J 7 bases, with 6 bases left between them. Germline CDR1 and CDR2: MNHNS and SASEGT. The CDR3 is 11 residues long. CDR3 DNA sequence: TGTGCCAGCAGTTATTTGAATGAGCAGTTCTTC. This codes for CASSYLNEQFF.

The chain joins TRBV9 to TRBJ2-1, with 16 bases identical to TRBD2. V lost 0 bases to trimming and J lost 7 bases; unmatched junction nucleotides: 10. The germline V gene has CDR1 SGDLS and CDR2 YYNGEE. CDR3 length: 19 residues. CDR3 in amino acids: CASSVALGLAGGPRNEQFF. The CDR3 coding sequence is TGTGCCAGCAGCGTAGCACTGGGACTAGCGGGGGGGCCGAGGAATGAGCAGTTCTTC. The full variable domain, in which reference TRBV9 and TRBJ2-1 provide the parts outside the CDR3, is DSGVTQTPKHLITATGQRVTLRCSPRSGDLSVYWYQQSLDQGLQFLIQYYNGEERAKGNILERFSAQQFPDLHSELNLSSLELGDSALYFCASSVALGLAGGPRNEQFFGPGTRLTVL.

The chain combines TRBV4-2 with TRBJ2-5; D may be TRBD1 (6 bases). Trimming left V 1 base short and J 2 bases short, with 14 bases between. CDR1 and CDR2 (germline): LGHNA, YNFKEQ. The CDR3 has 16 amino acids. The DNA of the CDR3 is TGTGCCAGCAGCCAAGTTCAGGCAGGGGCACAAGAGACCCAGTACTTC. Translated, it gives CASSQVQAGAQETQYF.

The V gene is TRBV5-4, the J gene TRBJ2-7; 11 nucleotides agree with TRBD1. Germline lookup yields CDR1 SGHNT and CDR2 YYREEE (reference sequence). The length of the CDR3 is 15 residues. With 4 bases clipped from V and 4 bases from J, the junction kept 7 bases outside the gene matches. The CDR3 region has the DNA TGTGCCAGCAGCAGGAGGTGGGACAGGGGGTACGAGCAGTACTTC. Protein sequence: CASSRRWDRGYEQYF. Filled out from reference TRBV5-4 and TRBJ2-7, the complete variable domain reads ETGVTQSPTHLIKTRGQQVTLRCSSQSGHNTVSWYQQALGQGPQFIFQYYREEENGRGNFPPRFSGLQFPNYSSELNVNALELDDSALYLCASSRRWDRGYEQYFGPGTRLTVT.

This clone turned up a few times. The CDR3 sequence: CASSRTKRTGNTEAFF. CDR3 sequence (DNA): TGTGCCAGCAGCCGCACCAAGCGGACCGGTAACACTGAAGCTTTCTTT. This sequence joins TRBV4-2 and TRBJ1-1, with unresolved D. Trimming took 4 bases from V and 2 from J, leaving 17 bases between them. The V gene's germline CDR1 is LGHNA and CDR2 YNFKEQ. This CDR3 contains 16 residues.

This clone was recorded a few times. The chain uses TRBV4-2 and TRBJ1-3; D is possibly TRBD1 (5 bases). The CDR3 runs to 15 residues. V dropped 3 bases and J dropped 5 bases, with 14 bases sitting between them. Germline V lookup: CDR1 LGHNA, CDR2 YNFKEQ. The CDR3 region is CASSQRLGGRNTIYF. In DNA, the CDR3 is TGTGCCAGCAGCCAGCGCCTGGGGGGAAGAAACACCATATATTTT.

This rearrangement joins TRBV15 to TRBJ2-3; TRBD1 aligns across 8 bases. Trimming at V came to 1 base and at J to 3 bases, leaving 6 bases not matched to a gene. The V gene's germline CDR1 is LNHNV and CDR2 YYDKDF (reference sequence). The CDR3 extends over 16 amino acids. The CDR3 region has the DNA TGTGCCACCAGCAGAGGAGGGACAGGACTGACAGATACGCAGTATTTT. This encodes CATSRGGTGLTDTQYF.

V is TRBV5-1 and J is TRBJ2-3, with 11 positions matching TRBD2. Germline V gene data show CDR1 as SGHRS and CDR2 as YFSETQ. The CDR3 runs to 16 residues. V lost 5 bases and J lost 2; bases outside the gene matches: 7. The CDR3 loop is CASRRGTSGDTDTQYF. CDR3 sequence (DNA): TGCGCCAGCAGGAGGGGGACTAGCGGAGACACAGATACGCAGTATTTT.

The V and J genes are TRBV19 and TRBJ2-1, with D tentatively TRBD1 (5 bases). This CDR3 contains 12 residues. Trimming pared 6 bases from V and 4 bases from J, leaving 7 bases between. CDR1 is LNHDA, CDR2 SQIVND, per germline (reference sequence). The CDR3 sequence: CASRTAYNEQFF. CDR3 bases: TGTGCCAGTAGGACAGCTTACAATGAGCAGTTCTTC.

Only a few counts were recorded for this clone. The V and J genes are TRBV5-1 and TRBJ1-6, with 8 bases matching TRBD1. The CDR3 extends over 13 amino acids. Losses at the gene ends were 8 bases for V and 7 bases for J; bases not matched to a gene: 5. Germline assignment: CDR1 SGHRS and CDR2 YFSETQ. The CDR3 nucleotides are TGCGCCAGGCACCGGACAGGGAATTCACCCCTCCACTTT. Translation: CARHRTGNSPLHF.

The chain links TRBV15 to TRBJ1-2; D is possibly TRBD1 (5 bases). CDR3 length equals 14 residues. Germline CDR1 reads LNHNV; CDR2 reads YYDKDF (reference sequence). Trimming removed 0 bases at V and 3 bases at J, with 8 bases between. CDR3 amino acids: CATSRDRGDYGYTF. The CDR3 DNA follows: TGTGCCACCAGCAGAGATCGGGGGGACTATGGCTACACCTTC. The variable domain in full, with the rest retrieved from reference TRBV15 and TRBJ1-2, is DAMVIQNPRYQVTQFGKPVTLSCSQTLNHNVMYWYQQKSSQAPKLLFHYYDKDFNNEADTPDNFQSRRPNTSFCFLDIRSPGLGDTAMYLCATSRDRGDYGYTFGSGTRLTVV.

This clone was found a few times. This sequence joins TRBV21-1 and TRBJ2-1; the table calls TRBD2, which could not be checked here. TRBV21-1 is a pseudogene. This CDR3 spans 13 amino acids. The CDR3 loop reads CATPSLSYNEQFF. CDR3 coding DNA: TGTGCCACCCCTTCTCTCTCCTACAATGAGCAGTTCTTC.